The 17 T cell receptor beta chains listed next were all sequenced from one sample in a study of T-cell memory formation after mild COVID-19. Each CDR3 protein is one row after TCRdb ran MiXCR on the 5' RACE reads. The table records roughly 170,000 distinct CDR3 sequences, 18% of them present only once. The sequenced sample was PBMCs or a T cell subset sorted from them (not recorded which). Source of these receptors: a man between 18 and 35 years old who had mild COVID-19 (a few samples of this study predate the infection). Cell type and time point are not known.

This clonotype was counted between two and nine times. The chain has TRBV2 and TRBJ2-2; 11 nucleotides align to TRBD2. Looked up from germline, CDR1 is SNHLY and CDR2 is FYNNEI. V shed 5 bases, J shed 4 bases, and the junction held 3 bases outside the gene matches. There are 15 residues in the CDR3. The CDR3 reads CASSLTSGATGELFF. The CDR3 DNA reads TGTGCCAGCAGTCTGACTAGCGGGGCCACCGGGGAGCTGTTTTTT.

This clonotype has a handful of counts. The rearrangement links TRBV2 to TRBJ2-3; possibly TRBD1 for D (5 bases). Germline assignment: CDR1 SNHLY and CDR2 FYNNEI. V was clipped by 0 bases and J by 11 bases, with 18 bases between them. The CDR3 consists of 15 residues. For the CDR3, the DNA is TGTGCCAGCAGTGAAGCGCAGGGTCGTTTCCGTATGCAGTATTTT. Amino acids: CASSEAQGRFRMQYF. The variable domain in full, with the rest retrieved from reference TRBV2 and TRBJ2-3, is EPEVTQTPSHQVTQMGQEVILRCVPISNHLYFYWYRQILGQKVEFLVSFYNNEISEKSEIFDDQFSVERPDGSNFTLKIRSTKLEDSAMYFCASSEAQGRFRMQYFGPGTRLTVL.

This clonotype was found a few times. This rearrangement joins TRBV5-1 to TRBJ1-1, with a possible D match to TRBD1 (6 bases). Trimming pared 6 bases from V and 0 bases from J, leaving 12 bases between. Germline CDR1 SGHRS, CDR2 YFSETQ. The CDR3 has 14 residues. CDR3 coding DNA: TGCGCCAGCACCTGGACAGATCTGAACACTGAAGCTTTCTTT. Protein: CASTWTDLNTEAFF. The entire variable domain, with the rest obtained from reference TRBV5-1 and TRBJ1-1, is as follows: KAGVTQTPRYLIKTRGQQVTLSCSPISGHRSVSWYQQTPGQGLQFLFEYFSETQRNKGNFPGRFSGRQFSNSRSEMNVSTLELGDSALYLCASTWTDLNTEAFFGQGTRLTVV.

The table lists this clonotype with a few counts. The V gene is TRBV6-6, the J gene TRBJ2-3; TRBD2 aligns across 8 bases. The germline V gene has CDR1 MNHNY and CDR2 SVGAGI (reference sequence). The CDR3 length is 15 residues. V was clipped by 4 bases and J by 1 base; unmatched bases: 4. The CDR3 DNA is TGTGCCAGCAGTTTGAGTAGCGGGGGCACAGATACGCAGTATTTT. Amino acids: CASSLSSGGTDTQYF.

The chain recombines TRBV3-1 with TRBJ2-5; 9 bases agree with TRBD2. Germline V gene data show CDR1 as LGHDT and CDR2 as YNNKEL (reference sequence). The trim removed 4 bases at V and 5 bases at J, leaving 11 bases unmatched. The CDR3 spans 16 residues. In DNA, the CDR3 is TGTGCCAGCAGCCCTTCGGCGGGGGGGCCGGGGGAGACCCAGTACTTC. Its protein is CASSPSAGGPGETQYF.

This clonotype was picked up a small number of times. The chain carries TRBV28 and TRBJ2-7; perhaps D is TRBD1 or TRBD2 (6 bases each). The germline V gene encodes CDR1 MDHEN and CDR2 SYDVKM. V lost 5 bases and J 4 bases, leaving 12 bases between the germline ends. This CDR3 has 13 residues. The DNA for the CDR3 is TGTGCCAGCAGTACCGGGGGCTCTTACGAGCAGTACGTC. It codes for CASSTGGSYEQYV.

The CDR3 loop is CASSFSGGPAYEQYF. In nucleotides, the CDR3 is TGTGCCAGCAGTTTTAGCGGGGGGCCTGCCTACGAGCAGTACTTC. V is TRBV12-3 or TRBV12-4 and J is TRBJ2-7, with TRBD2 identical over 10 bases. The CDR3 runs to 15 residues. The trim removed 3 bases at V and 2 bases at J, leaving 4 bases unmatched.

The rearrangement uses TRBV7-2 and TRBJ2-1; 12 nucleotides align to TRBD1. V dropped 5 bases and J dropped 8; count of bases not matched to a gene: 4. The CDR3 totals 14 residues. CDR1 and CDR2 (germline): SGHTA, FQGNSA. CDR3 sequence: CASSRDRGPDEQFF. The CDR3 coding sequence is TGTGCCAGCAGCCGGGACAGGGGGCCTGATGAGCAGTTCTTC.

The CDR3 reads CASSLSRSSFGETQYF. The CDR3 nucleotides read TGCGCCAGCTCACTAAGTAGGTCTTCTTTTGGAGAGACCCAGTACTTC. The V call is TRBV4-1, the J call TRBJ2-5; D is unclear. The germline gives CDR1 MGHRA, CDR2 YSYEKL. V shed 8 bases and J shed 4 bases, with 23 bases lying between them. The CDR3 totals 16 residues.

In this sample, this clonotype turned up a few times. V gene TRBV4-1 combines with J gene TRBJ1-1; D may be TRBD1 (6 bases). Germline CDR1 and CDR2: MGHRA and YSYEKL. The V end lost 0 bases, the J end lost 1 base, and 12 bases lay between the germline ends. The CDR3 contains 16 residues. CDR3 amino acids: CASSQDGETGNTEAFF. DNA of the CDR3: TGCGCCAGCAGCCAAGACGGCGAGACAGGGAACACTGAAGCTTTCTTT.

The V gene is TRBV7-9, the J gene TRBJ2-7, with D hard to call. The germline CDR1 and CDR2 sequences are SEHNR and FQNEAQ (reference sequence). V was pared by 5 bases and J by 2 bases, with 16 bases between. This CDR3 has 15 amino acids. This CDR3 reads CASSPLGPSTYEQYV. In DNA form, the CDR3 reads TGTGCCAGCAGCCCACTTGGACCTTCGACCTACGAGCAGTACGTC.

This clonotype was counted only a few times. The chain links TRBV20-1 to TRBJ2-6; no firm D call. This CDR3 has 14 amino acids. V lost 3 bases to trimming and J lost 2 bases, with 8 bases between them. Germline CDR1 DFQATT, CDR2 SNEGSKA (reference sequence). In DNA form, the CDR3 reads TGCAGTGCTAGTTGGGTCCCTGGGGCCAACGTCCTGACTTTC. Translated, it gives CSASWVPGANVLTF.

This clonotype was detected ten times or more. The J gene is TRBJ2-1, the V gene TRBV7-9, with no clear D. V was cut by 1 base and J by 6 bases, with 7 bases left in between. The CDR3 has 13 amino acids. CDR1 is SEHNR and CDR2 is FQNEAQ in the germline V gene (reference sequence). The CDR3 DNA follows: TGTGCCAGCAGCTTAGGCGGCAGCAATGAGCAGTTCTTC. This translates into CASSLGGSNEQFF.

The chain recombines TRBV25-1 with TRBJ2-3, with D possibly being TRBD2 (6 bases). Trimming stripped 2 bases from V and 2 bases from J, with 14 bases between. CDR3 size: 16 residues. CDR1 and CDR2 (germline): MGHDK, SYGVNS. The CDR3 is CASSEAKRGNTDTQYF. Here the CDR3 DNA reads TGTGCCAGCAGTGAAGCGAAACGGGGGAACACAGATACGCAGTATTTT.

The chain uses TRBV12-3 or TRBV12-4 and TRBJ2-2, with 7 bases aligning to TRBD2. The CDR3 consists of 18 residues. The junction had 11 bases not matched to a gene; V was cut back by 1 base and J by 3 bases. Written as DNA, the CDR3 is TGTGCCAGCAGTTTAGTCGGACTCAGGGAGGGATACACCGGGGAGCTGTTTTTT. The encoded protein is CASSLVGLREGYTGELFF.

This CDR3 is CASSLRDRVNEQFF. CDR3 DNA: TGTGCCAGCTCACTCCGGGACAGGGTTAATGAGCAGTTCTTC. This sequence joins TRBV27 and TRBJ2-1; TRBD1 agrees at 9 bases. The CDR3 loop spans 14 amino acids. Losses at the gene ends were 8 bases for V and 7 bases for J; bases not matched to a gene: 9. The germline V gene encodes CDR1 MNHEY and CDR2 SMNVEV (reference sequence).

V usage is TRBV20-1 and J usage is TRBJ1-1; D perhaps matches TRBD1 (6 bases). The CDR3 spans 14 residues. The germline V gene has CDR1 DFQATT and CDR2 SNEGSKA (reference sequence). Deletions cut 1 base from V and 1 base from J, with 10 bases between. For the CDR3, the DNA is TGCAGTGCTAGAGGCGGGACACAGAACACTGAAGCTTTCTTT. Translated, it gives CSARGGTQNTEAFF.